The sequence of this T cell receptor beta chain was determined in a study of CD8 T cells in ankylosing spondylitis. Making use of molecular barcodes, quantitative 5'-RACE generated TCR beta libraries. TCRdb independently ran MiXCR on the 5' RACE reads; one entry per CDR3 protein. Found here are fewer than 400,000 distinct CDR3 sequences, roughly 14% of them singletons; the top ten hold approximately 1.1%. Study findings and constraints: Before this, some motif variants had been reported in reactive arthritis synovial fluid and blood. Peripheral blood samples showed relatively rare disease-linked clones, and these clones were CD8+. Reportedly, disease-linked clones are significantly enriched in ankylosing spondylitis patients' matched synovial fluid.

The J segment lost 2 bases and the V segment lost 0 bases, leaving 2 bases of the junction unmatched. Germline CDR1 and CDR2: SGDLS and YYNGEE. There are 15 residues in the CDR3. Notes on this clonotype: Its antigen is as yet unknown.

The V gene is TRBV9, the J gene TRBJ2-3; 8 positions match TRBD2. Sequencing was done on a sample of blood, either unsorted or a sorted T cell fraction (not recorded which). The receptor's source is a male donor with ankylosing spondylitis or in good health (not recorded which). CDR3 residues: CASSVAAGDTDTQYF. The CDR3, as DNA: TGTGCCAGCAGCGTAGCAGCGGGAGACACAGATACGCAGTATTTT.